This T cell receptor (beta chain) was identified during a study of response to subunit inactivated influenza vaccine. Notes on the study in general: Each seasonal influenza vaccination, the authors suggested, recruits few new T cells.

This CDR3 region has 12 residues. The J segment lost 15 bases and the V segment lost 3 bases, leaving 6 bases of the junction unmatched. TCRdb reprocessed the RT-PCR reads via MiXCR and lists one record per CDR3 protein. In the table there are around 160,000 distinct CDR3 sequences, approximately 10% of which are singletons. Details on this clonotype: Antigen: not known.

The V call is TRBV12-3 or TRBV12-4, the J call TRBJ2-1; TRBD2 aligns across 9 bases. The receptor was derived from a man between 50 and 59 years old who received an inactivated influenza vaccine. The specimen comprised non-naive T cells sorted from PBMCs, sampled roughly 46 days after vaccination. CDR3 in DNA: TGTGCCAGCAGTTTGGCGGGAGGGCCCCTGTTCTTC. Its protein is CASSLAGGPLFF.